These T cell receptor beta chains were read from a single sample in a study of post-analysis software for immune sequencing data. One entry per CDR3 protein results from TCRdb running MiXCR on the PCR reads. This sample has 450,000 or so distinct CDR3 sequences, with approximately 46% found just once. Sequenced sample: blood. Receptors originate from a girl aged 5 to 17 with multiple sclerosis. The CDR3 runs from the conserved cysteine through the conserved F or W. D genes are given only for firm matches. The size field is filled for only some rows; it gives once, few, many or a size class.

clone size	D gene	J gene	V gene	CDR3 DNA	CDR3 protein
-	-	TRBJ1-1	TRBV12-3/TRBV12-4	TGTGCCAGCAGTCCCGCTGGGGGGGCGGCTGAAGCTTTCTTT	CASSPAGGAAEAFF
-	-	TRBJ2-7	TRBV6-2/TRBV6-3	TGTGCCAGCAGTTCCCTGGACTACGAGCAGTACTTC	CASSSLDYEQYF
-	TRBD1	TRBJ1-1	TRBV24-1	TGTGCCACCACCGGGACAGAGAACACTGAAGCTTTCTTT	CATTGTENTEAFF
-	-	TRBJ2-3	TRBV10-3	TGTGCCAGCGGGCGCACAGATACGCAGTATTTT	CASGRTDTQYF
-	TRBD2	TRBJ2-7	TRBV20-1	TGCAGTGCTAGATTTAGCGGGAGCGTTGTATACGAGCAGTACTTC	CSARFSGSVVYEQYF
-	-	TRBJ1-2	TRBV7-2	TGTGCCAGCAGCCGCACCGGGACGAAGGGCTACACCTTC	CASSRTGTKGYTF
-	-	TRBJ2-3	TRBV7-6	TGTGCCAGCAGCCTTAGCTGGGAGTATCCAGATACGCAGTATTTT	CASSLSWEYPDTQYF
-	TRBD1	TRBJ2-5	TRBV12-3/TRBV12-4	TGTGCCAGCAGGTCTTTCGGGACAGAAGGGACCCAGTACTTC	CASRSFGTEGTQYF
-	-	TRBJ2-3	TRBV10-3	TGTGCCATCAACCGGGACACGTCTAGCACAGATACGCAGTATTTT	CAINRDTSSTDTQYF
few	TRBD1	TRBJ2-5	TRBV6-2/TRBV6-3	TGTGCCAGCAGTTACATTGGGACAGCCCAAGAGACCCAGTACTTC	CASSYIGTAQETQYF
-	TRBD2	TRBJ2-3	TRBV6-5	TGTGCCAGCAGTTACCCTAGCGGGAGAGGCACAGATACGCAGTATTTT	CASSYPSGRGTDTQYF
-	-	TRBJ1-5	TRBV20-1	TGCAGTGCTCAGACAGGCAATCAGCCCCAGCATTTT	CSAQTGNQPQHF
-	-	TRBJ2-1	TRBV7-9	TGTGCCAGCAGCTTCCCGGGTGTCTCAAAGGGCTCCTACAATGAGCAGTTCTTC	CASSFPGVSKGSYNEQFF
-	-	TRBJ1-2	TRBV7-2	TGTGCCAGCGGGTACGAGGACCGCTATGGCTACACCTTC	CASGYEDRYGYTF
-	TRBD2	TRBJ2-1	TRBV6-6	TGTGCCAGCAGTTGGACTAGCGGGAGGATCTCCTACAATGGGCAGTTCTTC	CASSWTSGRISYNGQFF